The rows below give T cell receptor beta chains drawn from one sample of a study of CD8+CD57+ T cells in acquired aplastic anemia. TCRdb passed the reads through MiXCR, listing each CDR3 protein once. Of approximately 300,000 distinct CDR3 sequences listed, approximately 60% are singletons. Sequences were obtained from sorted CD4+, CD8+, or CD8+CD57+ T cells (not recorded which) from PBMCs. The receptors shown here come from a human donor with aplastic anemia. Both conserved end residues are part of each CDR3. The D gene is left open where the match is weak.

d_call: TRBD2; v_call: TRBV12-3/TRBV12-4; j_call: TRBJ2-3; cdr3_aa: CASRLSGGANEQYF
d_call: -; v_call: TRBV10-2; j_call: TRBJ2-3; cdr3_aa: CASTRTGGTDTQYF
d_call: -; v_call: TRBV13; j_call: TRBJ2-3; cdr3_aa: CASSIQGPGLSDTQYF
d_call: TRBD1; v_call: TRBV3-1; j_call: TRBJ2-1; cdr3_aa: CASSPLTGGYNEQFF
d_call: -; v_call: TRBV20-1; j_call: TRBJ1-6; cdr3_aa: CSAREGGSPLHF
d_call: -; v_call: TRBV5-1; j_call: TRBJ2-1; cdr3_aa: CASSPGADNEQFF
d_call: TRBD2; v_call: TRBV20-1; j_call: TRBJ2-7; cdr3_aa: CSARVERGVPYEQYF
d_call: TRBD2; v_call: TRBV7-3; j_call: TRBJ2-3; cdr3_aa: CASSQEMGLAGGDTQYF
d_call: TRBD2; v_call: TRBV20-1; j_call: TRBJ2-1; cdr3_aa: CSATTTSGSVDEQFF
d_call: -; v_call: TRBV12-3/TRBV12-4; j_call: TRBJ2-1; cdr3_aa: CASSLLLAPGNEQFF
d_call: -; v_call: TRBV5-1; j_call: TRBJ2-1; cdr3_aa: CASSSDRSSYNEQFF
d_call: -; v_call: TRBV6-5; j_call: TRBJ1-6; cdr3_aa: CASSYYGGDSYNSPLHF
d_call: -; v_call: TRBV7-8; j_call: TRBJ2-7; cdr3_aa: CASSLFKEGEQYF
d_call: TRBD1; v_call: TRBV29-1; j_call: TRBJ1-2; cdr3_aa: CSVAGTGTYGYTF
d_call: -; v_call: TRBV9; j_call: TRBJ2-1; cdr3_aa: CASSVVSYNEQFF
d_call: -; v_call: TRBV24-1; j_call: TRBJ2-1; cdr3_aa: CATGGQGEQFF
d_call: -; v_call: TRBV24-1; j_call: TRBJ2-5; cdr3_aa: CATSDLDSQETQYF
d_call: TRBD1; v_call: TRBV7-8; j_call: TRBJ2-7; cdr3_aa: CASSSGQGRGEQYF
d_call: TRBD1; v_call: TRBV20-1; j_call: TRBJ2-7; cdr3_aa: CSALRTGISYEQYF
d_call: -; v_call: TRBV19; j_call: TRBJ1-5; cdr3_aa: CASSTPRTRVQPQHF
d_call: -; v_call: TRBV7-8; j_call: TRBJ2-1; cdr3_aa: CASSLAGTPYNEQFF
d_call: -; v_call: TRBV7-6; j_call: TRBJ2-7; cdr3_aa: CASSFRQGLSYEQYF
d_call: -; v_call: TRBV20-1; j_call: TRBJ1-1; cdr3_aa: CTTPGHGNTEAFF
d_call: -; v_call: TRBV5-1; j_call: TRBJ1-3; cdr3_aa: CASRLGGDFSGNTIYF
d_call: -; v_call: TRBV19; j_call: TRBJ2-1; cdr3_aa: CASSLGNSRVEQFF
d_call: TRBD2; v_call: TRBV29-1; j_call: TRBJ2-1; cdr3_aa: CSGTGGDGNNEQFF
d_call: -; v_call: TRBV2; j_call: TRBJ2-5; cdr3_aa: CASSERMRFETQYF
d_call: -; v_call: TRBV3-1; j_call: TRBJ2-7; cdr3_aa: CASSQERGSGQYF
d_call: -; v_call: TRBV20-1; j_call: TRBJ2-7; cdr3_aa: CGARDQGIDQYF
d_call: -; v_call: TRBV6-1; j_call: TRBJ1-2; cdr3_aa: CASSQTQGVLGYTF
d_call: -; v_call: TRBV6-5; j_call: TRBJ1-4; cdr3_aa: CASRRTGSAANEKLFF
d_call: TRBD1; v_call: TRBV29-1; j_call: TRBJ1-2; cdr3_aa: CSVEPGQGTAF
d_call: -; v_call: TRBV20-1; j_call: TRBJ2-1; cdr3_aa: CSAALLNRRVQEQFF
d_call: -; v_call: TRBV9; j_call: TRBJ2-1; cdr3_aa: CASSGTAGGDEQFF
d_call: TRBD2; v_call: TRBV7-9; j_call: TRBJ2-7; cdr3_aa: CASSLSASGDHEQYF
d_call: -; v_call: TRBV9; j_call: TRBJ2-7; cdr3_aa: CASSVAPVGEQYF
d_call: TRBD2; v_call: TRBV29-1; j_call: TRBJ2-7; cdr3_aa: CSVEGNLNSGGYEQYF
d_call: -; v_call: TRBV5-6; j_call: TRBJ1-1; cdr3_aa: CASSLSLLSVVAFF
d_call: -; v_call: TRBV20-1; j_call: TRBJ2-5; cdr3_aa: CSAFGTQETQYF
d_call: -; v_call: TRBV7-3; j_call: TRBJ1-2; cdr3_aa: CASSEGGRGYGYTF
d_call: -; v_call: TRBV12-3/TRBV12-4; j_call: TRBJ2-1; cdr3_aa: CASSSIQGQGNEQFF
d_call: -; v_call: TRBV20-1; j_call: TRBJ2-3; cdr3_aa: CSALEGLTDTQYF
d_call: -; v_call: TRBV5-1; j_call: TRBJ1-2; cdr3_aa: CASSFEGNDGYTF
d_call: TRBD2; v_call: TRBV27; j_call: TRBJ2-1; cdr3_aa: CASSSSGGNYNEQFF
d_call: -; v_call: TRBV9; j_call: TRBJ1-6; cdr3_aa: CASSVEGRGNGSPLHF
d_call: -; v_call: TRBV24-1; j_call: TRBJ2-1; cdr3_aa: CATSDLVTNEQFF
d_call: TRBD1; v_call: TRBV15; j_call: TRBJ2-1; cdr3_aa: CATRGPGQGYNEQFF
d_call: -; v_call: TRBV9; j_call: TRBJ1-1; cdr3_aa: CASSVVPLWGAHVNTEAFF
d_call: -; v_call: TRBV7-3; j_call: TRBJ2-1; cdr3_aa: CASSDAQGSDEQFF
d_call: TRBD2; v_call: TRBV29-1; j_call: TRBJ2-1; cdr3_aa: CSLAGVAGEQFF
d_call: -; v_call: TRBV7-8; j_call: TRBJ2-7; cdr3_aa: CASSPVDRQSSYEQYF
d_call: -; v_call: TRBV2; j_call: TRBJ2-6; cdr3_aa: CASSLIVPSGANVLTF
d_call: -; v_call: TRBV7-9; j_call: TRBJ1-4; cdr3_aa: CASSQDLRGEKLFF
d_call: -; v_call: TRBV6-1; j_call: TRBJ2-2; cdr3_aa: CASTQGYVRQANTGELFF